The sample holds many counts of the clone carrying this T cell receptor beta chain. This sample is part of a study of early T cells in non-severe SARS-CoV-2 infection. Researchers tagged individual cDNA molecules with unique molecular identifiers. Using its own MiXCR run on the 5' RACE reads, TCRdb lists one record per CDR3 protein. The data contain fewer than 35,000 distinct CDR3 sequences, more than 4.5% of them singletons. The V gene lost 3 bases and the J gene lost 1 base, with 7 bases spanning the gap. CDR1 and CDR2 (germline): KGHSH, LQKENI. The length of the CDR3 is 14 residues. Sequencing was done on a sample of whole blood. The chain is built from TRBV18 and TRBJ1-5; D not certain. The clonotype was recovered from an adult who was a healthcare worker with PCR-confirmed SARS-CoV-2 infection or an uninfected control (not recorded which). Written as DNA, the CDR3 is TGTGCCAGCTCACCGGATTCGAGCAATCAGCCCCAGCATTTT. Protein: CASSPDSSNQPQHF.